The entry that follows covers one T cell receptor (beta chain) sequence. Its target is unknown. These data are taken from a study of blood T cells in healthy people across ages. General observations from the study: With age, beta diversity per million T cells declined roughly linearly, significantly by approximately 41. Diversity figures derived from one million T cells were judged to underestimate the true value. PBMCs that were unsorted prevented a conclusive naive versus antigen-experienced comparison.

Using a J-beta primer mix together with a sample-barcoded 5' primer, a second PCR was run for 7 to 11 cycles. TCRdb redid the calling of the 5' RACE reads with MiXCR, one entry per CDR3 protein. The repertoire has approximately 770,000 distinct CDR3 sequences, over 45% of them found once; the top ten carry 22%. The TCR comes from a man aged 25 to 40 in good health. The sequencing sample was made of blood.

This CDR3 is CAISESGAGTSPLHF. CDR3 bases: TGTGCCATCAGTGAGTCCGGCGCAGGGACTTCACCCCTCCACTTT. This chain connects TRBV10-3 to TRBJ1-6; perhaps TRBD1 as D (5 bases). The V end lost 0 bases, the J end lost 9 bases, and 12 bases lay between the germline ends. CDR3 size: 15 residues. CDR1 and CDR2 (germline): ENHRY, SYGVKD.